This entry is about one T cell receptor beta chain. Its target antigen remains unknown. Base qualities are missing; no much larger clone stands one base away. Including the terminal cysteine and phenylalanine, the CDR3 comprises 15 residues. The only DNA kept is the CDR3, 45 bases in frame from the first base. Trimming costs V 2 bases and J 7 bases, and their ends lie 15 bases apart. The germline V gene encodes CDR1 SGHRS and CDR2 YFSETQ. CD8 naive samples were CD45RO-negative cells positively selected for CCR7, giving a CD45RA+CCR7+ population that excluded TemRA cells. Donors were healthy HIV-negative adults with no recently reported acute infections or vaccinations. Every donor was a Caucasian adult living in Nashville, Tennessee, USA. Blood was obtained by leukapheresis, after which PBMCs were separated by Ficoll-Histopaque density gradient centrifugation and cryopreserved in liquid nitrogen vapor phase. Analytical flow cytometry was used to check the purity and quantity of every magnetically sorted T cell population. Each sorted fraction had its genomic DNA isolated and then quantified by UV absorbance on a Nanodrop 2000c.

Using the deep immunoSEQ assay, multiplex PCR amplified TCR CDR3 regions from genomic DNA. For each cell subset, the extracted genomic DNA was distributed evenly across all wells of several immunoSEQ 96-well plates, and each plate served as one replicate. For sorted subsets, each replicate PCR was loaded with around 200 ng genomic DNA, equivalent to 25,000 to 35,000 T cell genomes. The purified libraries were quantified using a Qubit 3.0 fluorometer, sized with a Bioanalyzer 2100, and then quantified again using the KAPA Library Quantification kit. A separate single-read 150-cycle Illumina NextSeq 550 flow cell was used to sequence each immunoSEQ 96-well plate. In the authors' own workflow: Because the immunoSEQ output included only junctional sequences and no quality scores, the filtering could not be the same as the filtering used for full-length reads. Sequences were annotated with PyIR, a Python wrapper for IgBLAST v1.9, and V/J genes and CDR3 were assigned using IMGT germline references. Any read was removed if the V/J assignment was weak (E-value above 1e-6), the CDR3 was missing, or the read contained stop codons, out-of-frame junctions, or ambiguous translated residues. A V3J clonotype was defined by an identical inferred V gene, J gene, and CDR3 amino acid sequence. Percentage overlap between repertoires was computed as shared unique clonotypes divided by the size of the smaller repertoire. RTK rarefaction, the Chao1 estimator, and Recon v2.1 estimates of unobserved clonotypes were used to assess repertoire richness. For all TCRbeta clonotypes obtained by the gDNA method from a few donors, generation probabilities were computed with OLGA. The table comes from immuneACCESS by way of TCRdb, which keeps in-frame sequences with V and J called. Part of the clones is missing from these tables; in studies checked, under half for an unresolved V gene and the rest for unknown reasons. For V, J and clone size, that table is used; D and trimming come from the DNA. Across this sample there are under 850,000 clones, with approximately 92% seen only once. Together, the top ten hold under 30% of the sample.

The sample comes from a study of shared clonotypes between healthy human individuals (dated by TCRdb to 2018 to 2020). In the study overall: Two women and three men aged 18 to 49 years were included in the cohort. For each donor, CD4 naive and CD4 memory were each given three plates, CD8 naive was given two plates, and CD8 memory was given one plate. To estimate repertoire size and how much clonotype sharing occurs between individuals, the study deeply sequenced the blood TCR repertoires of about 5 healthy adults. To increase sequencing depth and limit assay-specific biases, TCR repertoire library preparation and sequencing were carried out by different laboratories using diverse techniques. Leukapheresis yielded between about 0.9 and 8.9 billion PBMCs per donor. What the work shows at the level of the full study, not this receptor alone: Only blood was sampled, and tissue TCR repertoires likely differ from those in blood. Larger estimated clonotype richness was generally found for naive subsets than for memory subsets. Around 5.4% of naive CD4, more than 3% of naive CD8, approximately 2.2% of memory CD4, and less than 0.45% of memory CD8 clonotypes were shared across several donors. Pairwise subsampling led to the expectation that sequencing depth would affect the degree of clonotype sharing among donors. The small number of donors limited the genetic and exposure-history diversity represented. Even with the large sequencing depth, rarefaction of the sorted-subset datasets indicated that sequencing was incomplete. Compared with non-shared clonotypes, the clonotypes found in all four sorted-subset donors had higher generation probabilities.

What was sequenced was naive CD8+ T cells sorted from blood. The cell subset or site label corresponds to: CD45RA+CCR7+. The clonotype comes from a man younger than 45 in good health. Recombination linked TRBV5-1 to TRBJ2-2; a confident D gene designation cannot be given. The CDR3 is CASSFERVSGGELFF. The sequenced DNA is TGCGCCAGCAGCTTCGAAAGGGTGTCGGGCGGGGAGCTGTTTTTT.